The T cell receptor (beta chain) under discussion was sequenced for a study of cytomegalovirus exposure and HLA in healthy donors. The CDR3 covers 18 residues. Trimming stripped 0 bases from V and 7 bases from J, with 21 bases between. Germline loops: CDR1 MGHRA, CDR2 YSYEKL. It was with 60 Vbeta and 13 Jbeta primers that the PCR ran. Sequencing was performed with immunoSEQ multiplex PCR; in TCRdb, only in-frame clones are kept and a portion is missing. This sample contains 180,000 or so clones. Sequences were obtained from PBMCs. The chain links TRBV4-1 to TRBJ1-4; D possibly corresponds to TRBD1 (5 bases). The TCR sequence derives from a woman aged 18-29 years in good health and CMV-seropositive. The DNA for the CDR3 is TGCGCCAGCAGCCAAGAACCCAGCGGGAGGGATCAGGGTGAAAAACTGTTTTTT. Its protein product is CASSQEPSGRDQGEKLFF.